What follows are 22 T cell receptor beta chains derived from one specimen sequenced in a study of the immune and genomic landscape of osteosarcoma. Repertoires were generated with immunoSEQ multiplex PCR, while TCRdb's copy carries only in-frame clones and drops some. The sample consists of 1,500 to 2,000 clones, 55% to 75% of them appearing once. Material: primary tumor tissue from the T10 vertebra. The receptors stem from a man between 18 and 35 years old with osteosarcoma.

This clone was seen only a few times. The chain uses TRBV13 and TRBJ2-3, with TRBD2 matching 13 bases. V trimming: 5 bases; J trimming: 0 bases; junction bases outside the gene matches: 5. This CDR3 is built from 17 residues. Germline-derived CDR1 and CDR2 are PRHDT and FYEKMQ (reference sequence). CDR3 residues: CASSTTSGGASTDTQYF. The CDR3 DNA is TGTGCCAGCAGCACTACTAGCGGGGGGGCTAGCACAGATACGCAGTATTTT.

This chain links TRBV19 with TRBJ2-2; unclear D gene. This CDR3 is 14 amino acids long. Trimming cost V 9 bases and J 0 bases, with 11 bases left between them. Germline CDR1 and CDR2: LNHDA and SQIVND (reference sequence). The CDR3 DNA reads TGTGCCAGCTCGTGGTTCGCGAACACCGGGGAGCTGTTTTTT. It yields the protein CASSWFANTGELFF. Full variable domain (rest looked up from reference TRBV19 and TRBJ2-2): DGGITQSPKYLFRKEGQNVTLSCEQNLNHDAMYWYRQDPGQGLRLIYYSQIVNDFQKGDIAEGYSVSREKKESFPLTVTSAQKNPTAFYLCASSWFANTGELFFGEGSRLTVL.

This CDR3 reads CASSGVGQISYNEQFF. DNA of the CDR3: TGTGCCAGCAGCGGAGTGGGACAAATCTCCTACAATGAGCAGTTCTTC. The chain uses TRBV7-9 and TRBJ2-1; a weak D match, TRBD1 (6 bases). V was shortened by 5 bases and J by 0 bases, with 14 bases between the two germline ends. The CDR3 totals 16 residues. Looked up from germline, CDR1 is SEHNR and CDR2 is FQNEAQ (reference sequence). Drawing the rest from reference TRBV7-9 and TRBJ2-1, the complete variable domain is DTGVSQNPRHKITKRGQNVTFRCDPISEHNRLYWYRQTLGQGPEFLTYFQNEAQLEKSRLLSDRFSAERPKGSFSTLEIQRTEQGDSAMYLCASSGVGQISYNEQFFGPGTRLTVL.

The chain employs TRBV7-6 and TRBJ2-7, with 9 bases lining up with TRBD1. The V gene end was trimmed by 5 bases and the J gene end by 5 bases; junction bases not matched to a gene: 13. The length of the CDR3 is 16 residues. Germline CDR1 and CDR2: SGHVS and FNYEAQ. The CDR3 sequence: CASSAAPGTGYNEQYF. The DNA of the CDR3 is TGTGCCAGCAGCGCAGCGCCCGGGACAGGGTATAACGAGCAGTACTTC.

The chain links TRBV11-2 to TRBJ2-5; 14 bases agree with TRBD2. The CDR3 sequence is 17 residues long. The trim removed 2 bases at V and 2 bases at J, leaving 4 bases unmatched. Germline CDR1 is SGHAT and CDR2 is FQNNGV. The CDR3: CASSLWTSGGNQETQYF. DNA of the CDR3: TGTGCCAGCAGCTTATGGACTAGCGGGGGGAATCAAGAGACCCAGTACTTC.

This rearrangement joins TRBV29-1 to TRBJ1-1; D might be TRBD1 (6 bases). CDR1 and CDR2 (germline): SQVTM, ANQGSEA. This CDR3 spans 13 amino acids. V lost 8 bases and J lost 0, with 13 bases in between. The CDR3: CSSNRALNTEAFF. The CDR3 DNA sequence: TGCAGCTCTAACAGGGCACTGAACACTGAAGCTTTCTTT. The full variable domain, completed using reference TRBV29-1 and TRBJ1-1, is SAVISQKPSRDICQRGTSLTIQCQVDSQVTMMFWYRQQPGQSLTLIATANQGSEATYESGFVIDKFPISRPNLTFSTLTVSNMSPEDSSIYLCSSNRALNTEAFFGQGTRLTVV.

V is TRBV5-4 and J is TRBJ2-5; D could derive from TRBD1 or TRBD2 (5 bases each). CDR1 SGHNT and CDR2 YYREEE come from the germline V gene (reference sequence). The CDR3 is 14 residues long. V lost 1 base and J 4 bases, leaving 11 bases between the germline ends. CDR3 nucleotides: TGTGCCAGCAGCTTGATTGGGACCCCAGAGACCCAGTACTTC. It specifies CASSLIGTPETQYF. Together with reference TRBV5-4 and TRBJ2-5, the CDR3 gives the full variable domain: ETGVTQSPTHLIKTRGQQVTLRCSSQSGHNTVSWYQQALGQGPQFIFQYYREEENGRGNFPPRFSGLQFPNYSSELNVNALELDDSALYLCASSLIGTPETQYFGPGTRLLVL.

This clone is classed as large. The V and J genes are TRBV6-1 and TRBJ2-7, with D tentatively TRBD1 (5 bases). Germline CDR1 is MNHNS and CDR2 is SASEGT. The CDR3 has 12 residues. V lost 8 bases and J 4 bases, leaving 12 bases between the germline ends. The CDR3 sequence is CASLGQDYEQYF. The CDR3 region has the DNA TGTGCCAGCTTGGGGCAGGATTACGAGCAGTACTTC.

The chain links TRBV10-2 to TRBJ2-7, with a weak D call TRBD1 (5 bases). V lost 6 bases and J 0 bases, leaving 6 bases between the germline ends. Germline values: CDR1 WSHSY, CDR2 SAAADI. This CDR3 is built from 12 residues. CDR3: CASRDNSYEQYF. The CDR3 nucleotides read TGCGCCAGCAGGGACAACTCCTACGAGCAGTACTTC.

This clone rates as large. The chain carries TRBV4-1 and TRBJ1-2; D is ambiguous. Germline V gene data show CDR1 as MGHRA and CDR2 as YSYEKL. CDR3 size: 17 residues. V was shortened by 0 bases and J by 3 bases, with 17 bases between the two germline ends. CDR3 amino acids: CASSQEVVAGKYYGYTF. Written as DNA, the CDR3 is TGCGCCAGCAGCCAAGAGGTCGTGGCAGGCAAGTACTATGGCTACACCTTC.

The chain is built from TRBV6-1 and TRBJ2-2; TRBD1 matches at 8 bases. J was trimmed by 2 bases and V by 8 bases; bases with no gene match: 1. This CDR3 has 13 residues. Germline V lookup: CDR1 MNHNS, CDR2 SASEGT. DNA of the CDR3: TGTGCCAGCGACAGGGGTAACACCGGGGAGCTGTTTTTT. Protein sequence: CASDRGNTGELFF.

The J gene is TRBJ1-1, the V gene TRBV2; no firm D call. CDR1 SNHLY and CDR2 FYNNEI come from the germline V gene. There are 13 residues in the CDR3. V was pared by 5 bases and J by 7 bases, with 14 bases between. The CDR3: CASSWGSEGEAFF. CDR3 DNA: TGTGCCAGCAGTTGGGGTAGCGAGGGTGAAGCTTTCTTT.

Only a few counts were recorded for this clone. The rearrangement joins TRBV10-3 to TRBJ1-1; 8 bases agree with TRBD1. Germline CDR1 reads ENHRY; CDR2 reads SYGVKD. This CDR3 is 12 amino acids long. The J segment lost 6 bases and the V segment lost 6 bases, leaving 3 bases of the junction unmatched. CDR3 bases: TGTGCCATCAGGATGACAGGGGCTGAAGCTTTCTTT. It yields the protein CAIRMTGAEAFF.

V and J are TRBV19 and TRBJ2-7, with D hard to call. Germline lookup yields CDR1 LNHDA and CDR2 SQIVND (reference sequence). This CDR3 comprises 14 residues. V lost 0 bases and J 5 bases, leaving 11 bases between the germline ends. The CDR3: CASSIDLRSDEQYF. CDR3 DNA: TGTGCCAGTAGTATAGATTTGAGGTCCGACGAGCAGTACTTC.

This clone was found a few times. As DNA, the CDR3 is TGTGCCAGCAGGCAAATCCGGATGGGGGGCACAGATACGCAGTATTTT. Residues: CASRQIRMGGTDTQYF. This chain uses TRBV13 with TRBJ2-3; possibly TRBD1 or TRBD2 for D (5 bases each). The CDR3 is 16 residues long. CDR1 PRHDT and CDR2 FYEKMQ come from the germline V gene (reference sequence). V lost 6 bases to trimming and J lost 1 base, with 17 bases between them.

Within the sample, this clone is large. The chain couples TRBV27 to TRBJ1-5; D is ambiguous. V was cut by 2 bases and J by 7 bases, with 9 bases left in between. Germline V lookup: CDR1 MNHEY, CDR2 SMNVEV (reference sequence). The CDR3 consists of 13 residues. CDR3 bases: TGTGCCAGCAGTTTAGGGTCCGGGCAGCCCCAGCATTTT. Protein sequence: CASSLGSGQPQHF.

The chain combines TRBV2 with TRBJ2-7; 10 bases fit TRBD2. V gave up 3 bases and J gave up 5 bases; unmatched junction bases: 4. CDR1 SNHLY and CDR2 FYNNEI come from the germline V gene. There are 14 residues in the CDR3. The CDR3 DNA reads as TGTGCCAGCAGTGAGTTAGCGGGGGGTGACGAGCAGTACTTC. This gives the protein CASSELAGGDEQYF.

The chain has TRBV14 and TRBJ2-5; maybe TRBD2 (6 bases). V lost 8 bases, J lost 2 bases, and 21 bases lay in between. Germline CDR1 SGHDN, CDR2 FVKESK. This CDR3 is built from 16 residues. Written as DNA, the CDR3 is TGTGCCAGCTCTGAGTTGCGGGGACTGGTACAAGAGACCCAGTACTTC. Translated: CASSELRGLVQETQYF.

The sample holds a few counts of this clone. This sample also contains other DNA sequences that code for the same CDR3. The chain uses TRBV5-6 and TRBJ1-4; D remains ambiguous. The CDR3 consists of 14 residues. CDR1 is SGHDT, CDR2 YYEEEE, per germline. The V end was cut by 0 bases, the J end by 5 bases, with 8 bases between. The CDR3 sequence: CASSLEGRNEKLFF. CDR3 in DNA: TGTGCCAGCAGCTTGGAAGGGAGAAATGAAAAACTGTTTTTT.

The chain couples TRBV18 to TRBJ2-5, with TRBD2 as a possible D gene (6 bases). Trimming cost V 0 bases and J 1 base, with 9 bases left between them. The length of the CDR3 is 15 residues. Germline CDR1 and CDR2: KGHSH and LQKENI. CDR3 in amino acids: CASSPPGGFQETQYF. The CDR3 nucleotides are TGTGCCAGCTCACCACCGGGGGGATTCCAAGAGACCCAGTACTTC. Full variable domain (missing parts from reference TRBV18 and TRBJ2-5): NAGVMQNPRHLVRRRGQEARLRCSPMKGHSHVYWYRQLPEEGLKFMVYLQKENIIDESGMPKERFSAEFPKEGPSILRIQQVVRGDSAAYFCASSPPGGFQETQYFGPGTRLLVL.

CDR3 DNA sequence: TGTGCCAGCAGTCTGGCCCTTGCGGGGGCCAACGTCCTGACTTTC. Translation gives CASSLALAGANVLTF. V gene TRBV2 combines with J gene TRBJ2-6; D call uncertain. The CDR3 has 15 amino acids. V lost 5 bases to trimming and J lost 4 bases, with 12 bases between them. In germline, CDR1 is SNHLY, CDR2 FYNNEI.

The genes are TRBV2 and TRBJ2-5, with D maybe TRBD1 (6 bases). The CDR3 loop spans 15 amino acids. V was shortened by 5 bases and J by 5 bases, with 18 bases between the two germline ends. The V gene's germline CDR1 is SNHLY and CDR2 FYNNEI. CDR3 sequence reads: CASSNTGFHVETQYF. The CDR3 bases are TGTGCCAGCAGTAATACAGGGTTTCACGTGGAGACCCAGTACTTC.